Shown below are 5 T cell receptor beta chains from a single sample sequenced in a study of shared clonotypes between healthy human individuals (dated by TCRdb to between 2020 and 2021). The library was built by means of the immunoSEQ multiplex PCR assay. TCRdb's version of the immuneACCESS table is confined to in-frame rearrangements and falls short of the full clone set. An unresolved V gene accounts for under half of the shortfall where checked; the remainder is of unknown origin. In this sample the table shows some 800,000 clones, over 90% of which occur a single time. 24% of the sample goes to the ten largest clones. CD8 naive samples were CD45RO-negative cells positively selected for CCR7, giving a CD45RA+CCR7+ population that excluded TemRA cells. Material: naive CD8+ T cells sorted from blood. This specimen's cell subset or site label, per the study, means: CD45RA+CCR7+. These receptors came from a man aged 25-40 years in good health.

The V gene is TRBV27, the J gene TRBJ2-2; 11 bases match TRBD1. CDR1 MNHEY and CDR2 SMNVEV come from the germline V gene (reference sequence). This CDR3 is 16 amino acids long. The V segment lost 6 bases and the J segment 3 bases; nucleotides outside the gene matches: 6. Here the CDR3 DNA reads TGTGCCAGCAGCCGAGGGACAGGGGGTTACACCGGGGAGCTGTTTTTT. It translates to CASSRGTGGYTGELFF.

This chain's CDR3 is CASSLGAASKNIQYF. The CDR3, as DNA: TGTGCCAGCAGCTTAGGTGCGGCGTCCAAAAACATTCAGTACTTC. The chain links TRBV11-2 to TRBJ2-4; no definite D call. Germline V gene lookup returns CDR1 SGHAT and CDR2 FQNNGV. CDR3 length equals 15 residues. V gave up 1 base and J gave up 2 bases, with 9 bases separating them. Full variable domain (remainder filled in from reference TRBV11-2 and TRBJ2-4): EAGVAQSPRYKIIEKRQSVAFWCNPISGHATLYWYQQILGQGPKLLIQFQNNGVVDDSQLPKDRFSAERLKGVDSTLKIQPAKLEDSAVYLCASSLGAASKNIQYFGAGTRLSVL.

The chain employs TRBV15 and TRBJ1-2, with D tentatively TRBD1 (5 bases). V was clipped by 0 bases and J by 4 bases, with 12 bases between them. The CDR3 consists of 15 residues. From germline, CDR1 is LNHNV and CDR2 YYDKDF (reference sequence). The CDR3 region has the DNA TGTGCCACCAGCAGAGATCGGCAGGGTTCCTATGGCTACACCTTC. It translates to CATSRDRQGSYGYTF.

This rearrangement joins TRBV5-1 to TRBJ2-2; tentatively, D is TRBD2 (6 bases). The CDR3 runs to 15 residues. CDR1 SGHRS and CDR2 YFSETQ come from the germline V gene. Trimming stripped 7 bases from V and 1 base from J, with 14 bases between. CDR3 bases: TGCGCCAGCGGTCCCTTTAGCGGGAACACCGGGGAGCTGTTTTTT. This translates into CASGPFSGNTGELFF.

The J gene is TRBJ2-7, the V gene TRBV18; 9 nucleotides match TRBD2. Germline V gene sequence: CDR1 KGHSH, CDR2 LQKENI. The V segment lost 2 bases and the J segment 4 bases; nucleotides outside the gene matches: 18. The CDR3 runs to 19 residues. In DNA, the CDR3 is TGTGCCAGCTCACCATCGGGCGACGCGATAGCGGGAGTGGAGTACGAGCAGTACTTC. It translates to CASSPSGDAIAGVEYEQYF.